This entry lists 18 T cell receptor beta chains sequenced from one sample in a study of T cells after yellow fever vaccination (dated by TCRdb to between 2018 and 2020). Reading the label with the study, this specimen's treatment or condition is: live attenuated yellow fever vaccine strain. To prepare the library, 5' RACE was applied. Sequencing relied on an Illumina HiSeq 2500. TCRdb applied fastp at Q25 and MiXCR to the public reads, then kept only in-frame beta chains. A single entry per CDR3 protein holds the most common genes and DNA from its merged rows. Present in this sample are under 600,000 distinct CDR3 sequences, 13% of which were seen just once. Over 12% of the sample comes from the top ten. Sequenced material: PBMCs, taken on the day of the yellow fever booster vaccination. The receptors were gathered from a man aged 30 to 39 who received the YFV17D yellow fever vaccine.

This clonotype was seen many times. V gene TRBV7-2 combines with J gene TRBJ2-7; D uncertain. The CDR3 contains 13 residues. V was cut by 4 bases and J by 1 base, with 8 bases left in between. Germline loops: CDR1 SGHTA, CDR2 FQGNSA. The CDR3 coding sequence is TGTGCCAGCAGCTCCCCACCTTCCTACGAGCAGTACTTC. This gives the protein CASSSPPSYEQYF.

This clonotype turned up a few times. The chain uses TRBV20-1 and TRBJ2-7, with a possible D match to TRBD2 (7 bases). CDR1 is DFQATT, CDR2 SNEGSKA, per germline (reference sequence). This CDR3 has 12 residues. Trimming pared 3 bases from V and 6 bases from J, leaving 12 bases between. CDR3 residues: CSASPGGAEQYF. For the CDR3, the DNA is TGCAGTGCTAGTCCGGGGGGCGCCGAGCAGTACTTC.

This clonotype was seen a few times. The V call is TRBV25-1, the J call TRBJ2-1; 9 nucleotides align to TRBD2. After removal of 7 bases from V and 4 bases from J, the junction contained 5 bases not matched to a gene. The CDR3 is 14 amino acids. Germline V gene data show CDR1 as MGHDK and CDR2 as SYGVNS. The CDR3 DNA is TGTGCCAGCACCCAGACTAGCGGTTACAATGAGCAGTTCTTC. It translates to CASTQTSGYNEQFF.

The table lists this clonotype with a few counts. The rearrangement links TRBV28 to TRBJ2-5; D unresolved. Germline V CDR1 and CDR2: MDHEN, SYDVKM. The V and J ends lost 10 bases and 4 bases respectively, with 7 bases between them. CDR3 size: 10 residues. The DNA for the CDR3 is TGTGCCATATCCAGAGAGACCCAGTACTTC. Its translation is CAISRETQYF.

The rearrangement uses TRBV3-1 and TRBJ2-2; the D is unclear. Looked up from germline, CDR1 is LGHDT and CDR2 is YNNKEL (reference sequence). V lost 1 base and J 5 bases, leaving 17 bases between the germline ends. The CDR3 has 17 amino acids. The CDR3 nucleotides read TGTGCCAGCAGCCAAGCCGTAGGGCTGACCGGGACCGGGGAGCTGTTTTTT. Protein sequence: CASSQAVGLTGTGELFF.

The CDR3 reads CAIGGSYYEQYF. The CDR3, as DNA: TGTGCCATCGGGGGCTCTTACTACGAGCAGTACTTC. The chain combines TRBV10-3 with TRBJ2-7; possible D gene TRBD1, 6 bases. CDR1 and CDR2 (germline): ENHRY, SYGVKD. V was clipped by 8 bases and J by 3 bases, with 11 bases between them. The CDR3 consists of 12 residues.

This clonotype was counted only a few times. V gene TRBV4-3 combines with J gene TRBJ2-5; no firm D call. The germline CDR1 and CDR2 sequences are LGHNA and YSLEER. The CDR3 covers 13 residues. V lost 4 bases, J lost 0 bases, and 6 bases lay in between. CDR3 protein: CASSLNNQETQYF. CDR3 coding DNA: TGCGCCAGCAGCCTAAACAACCAAGAGACCCAGTACTTC.

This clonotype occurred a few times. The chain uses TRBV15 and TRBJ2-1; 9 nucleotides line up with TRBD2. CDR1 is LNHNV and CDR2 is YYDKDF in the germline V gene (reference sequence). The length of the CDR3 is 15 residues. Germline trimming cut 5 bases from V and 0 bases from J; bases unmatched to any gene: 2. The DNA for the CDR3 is TGTGCCACCAGCCGTAGCGGGAGCTCCTACAATGAGCAGTTCTTC. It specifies CATSRSGSSYNEQFF.

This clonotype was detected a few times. CDR3 residues: CASSLAPQDPGELFF. The CDR3 DNA is TGTGCCAGCAGCTTAGCGCCCCAGGACCCCGGGGAGCTGTTTTTT. The genes are TRBV13 and TRBJ2-2; D is unclear. Trimming shortened V by 1 base and J by 6 bases, and 12 bases separated the two germline ends. Germline V gene lookup returns CDR1 PRHDT and CDR2 FYEKMQ (reference sequence). The CDR3 loop spans 15 amino acids.

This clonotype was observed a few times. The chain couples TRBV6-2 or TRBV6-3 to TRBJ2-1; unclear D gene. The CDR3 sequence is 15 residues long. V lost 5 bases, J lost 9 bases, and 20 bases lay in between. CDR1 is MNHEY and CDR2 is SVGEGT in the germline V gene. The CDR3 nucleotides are TGTGCCAGCAGTGACCCTACCCGACCAAACCCTGAGCAGTTCTTC. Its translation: CASSDPTRPNPEQFF.

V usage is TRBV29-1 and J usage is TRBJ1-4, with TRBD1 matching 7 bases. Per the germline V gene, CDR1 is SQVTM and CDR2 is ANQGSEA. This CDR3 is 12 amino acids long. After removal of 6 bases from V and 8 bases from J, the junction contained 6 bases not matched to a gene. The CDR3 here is CSVHRGGEKLFF. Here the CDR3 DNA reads TGCAGCGTCCACAGGGGTGGAGAAAAACTGTTTTTT. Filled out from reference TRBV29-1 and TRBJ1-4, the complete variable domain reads SAVISQKPSRDICQRGTSLTIQCQVDSQVTMMFWYRQQPGQSLTLIATANQGSEATYESGFVIDKFPISRPNLTFSTLTVSNMSPEDSSIYLCSVHRGGEKLFFGSGTQLSVL.

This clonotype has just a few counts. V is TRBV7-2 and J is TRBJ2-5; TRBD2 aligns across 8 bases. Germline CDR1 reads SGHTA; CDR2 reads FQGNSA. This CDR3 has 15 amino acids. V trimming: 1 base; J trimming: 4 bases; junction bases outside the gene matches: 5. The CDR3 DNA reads TGTGCCAGCAGCTTAGGCCGGGGGGGTGGAGAGACCCAGTACTTC. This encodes CASSLGRGGGETQYF.

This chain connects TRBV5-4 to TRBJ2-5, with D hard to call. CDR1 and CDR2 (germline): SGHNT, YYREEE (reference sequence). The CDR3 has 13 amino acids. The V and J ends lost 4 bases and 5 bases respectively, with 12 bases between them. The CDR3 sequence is CASSKPGQETQYF. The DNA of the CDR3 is TGTGCCAGCAGCAAGCCGGGTCAGGAGACCCAGTACTTC.

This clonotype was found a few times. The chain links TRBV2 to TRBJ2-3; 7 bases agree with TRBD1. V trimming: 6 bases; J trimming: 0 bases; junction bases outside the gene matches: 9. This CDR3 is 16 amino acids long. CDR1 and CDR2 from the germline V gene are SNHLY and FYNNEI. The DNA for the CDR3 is TGTGCCAGCAGGACCGCCGAGGGGGCTAGCACAGATACGCAGTATTTT. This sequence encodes CASRTAEGASTDTQYF.

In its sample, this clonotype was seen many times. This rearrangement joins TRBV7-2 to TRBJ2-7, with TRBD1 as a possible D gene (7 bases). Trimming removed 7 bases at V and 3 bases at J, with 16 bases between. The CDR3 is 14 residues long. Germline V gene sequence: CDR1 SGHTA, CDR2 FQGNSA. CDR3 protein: CASKGGGKNYEQYF. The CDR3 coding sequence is TGTGCCAGCAAAGGGGGCGGGAAAAACTACGAGCAGTACTTC.

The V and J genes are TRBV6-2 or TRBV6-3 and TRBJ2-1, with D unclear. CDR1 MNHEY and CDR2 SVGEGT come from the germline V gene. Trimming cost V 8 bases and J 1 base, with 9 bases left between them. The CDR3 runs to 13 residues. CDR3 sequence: CASVGWSYNEQFF. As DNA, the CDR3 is TGTGCCAGCGTAGGGTGGTCCTACAATGAGCAGTTCTTC.

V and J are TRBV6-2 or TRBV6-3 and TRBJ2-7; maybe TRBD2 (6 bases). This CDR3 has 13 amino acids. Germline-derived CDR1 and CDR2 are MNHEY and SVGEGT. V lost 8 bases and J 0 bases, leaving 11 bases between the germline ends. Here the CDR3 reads CASGTPTSYEQYF. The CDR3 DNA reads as TGTGCCAGCGGGACTCCTACCTCCTACGAGCAGTACTTC.

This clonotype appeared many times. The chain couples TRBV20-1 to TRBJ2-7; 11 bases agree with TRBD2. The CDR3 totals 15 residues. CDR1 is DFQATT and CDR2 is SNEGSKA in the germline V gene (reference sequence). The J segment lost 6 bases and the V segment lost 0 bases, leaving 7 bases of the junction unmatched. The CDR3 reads CSAREGSSGRSEQYF. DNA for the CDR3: TGCAGTGCTAGAGAGGGGTCTAGCGGGAGGTCCGAGCAGTACTTC.